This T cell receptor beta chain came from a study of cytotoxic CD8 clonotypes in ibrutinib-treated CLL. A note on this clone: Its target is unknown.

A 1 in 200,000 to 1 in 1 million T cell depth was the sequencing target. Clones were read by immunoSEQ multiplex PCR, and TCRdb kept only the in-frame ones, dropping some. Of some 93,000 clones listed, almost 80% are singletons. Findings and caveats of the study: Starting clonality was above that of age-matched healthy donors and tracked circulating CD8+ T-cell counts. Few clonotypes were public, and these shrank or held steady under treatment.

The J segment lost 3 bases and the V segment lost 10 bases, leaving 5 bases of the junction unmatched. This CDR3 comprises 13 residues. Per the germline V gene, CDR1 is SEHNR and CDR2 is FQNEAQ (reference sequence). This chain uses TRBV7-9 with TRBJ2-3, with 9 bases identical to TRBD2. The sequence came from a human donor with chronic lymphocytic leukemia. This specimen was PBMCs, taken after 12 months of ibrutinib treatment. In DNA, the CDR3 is TGTGCCACGCGGGGGGGTAAAACAGATACGCAGTATTTT. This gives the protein CATRGGKTDTQYF.